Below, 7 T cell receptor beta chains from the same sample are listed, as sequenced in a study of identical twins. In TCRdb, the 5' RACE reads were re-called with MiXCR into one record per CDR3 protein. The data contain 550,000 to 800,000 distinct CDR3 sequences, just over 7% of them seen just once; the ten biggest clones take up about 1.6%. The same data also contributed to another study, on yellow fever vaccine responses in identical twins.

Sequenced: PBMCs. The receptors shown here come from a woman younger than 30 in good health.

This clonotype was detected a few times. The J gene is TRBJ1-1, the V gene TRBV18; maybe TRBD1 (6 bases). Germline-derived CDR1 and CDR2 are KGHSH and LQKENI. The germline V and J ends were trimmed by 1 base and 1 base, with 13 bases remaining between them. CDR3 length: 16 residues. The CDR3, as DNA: TGTGCCAGCTCACCACAGGACAGAAAAGGGAACACTGAAGCTTTCTTT. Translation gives CASSPQDRKGNTEAFF.

The CDR3 here is CASSQAVSPTNEKLFF. The CDR3 nucleotides read TGCGCCAGCAGCCAAGCGGTCAGCCCAACTAATGAAAAACTGTTTTTT. The chain has TRBV4-1 and TRBJ1-4; D is unresolved. The V end lost 1 base, the J end lost 0 bases, and 9 bases lay between the germline ends. The germline V gene has CDR1 MGHRA and CDR2 YSYEKL. CDR3 length: 16 residues.

CDR3 sequence: CASSPTGGDTGELFF. The CDR3 region has the DNA TGTGCCAGCAGTCCGACAGGGGGTGATACCGGGGAGCTGTTTTTT. The gene calls are TRBV12-3 or TRBV12-4 and TRBJ2-2; 9 nucleotides align to TRBD1. The V and J ends lost 5 bases and 5 bases, in that order; junction bases with no gene match: 6. The CDR3 covers 15 residues.

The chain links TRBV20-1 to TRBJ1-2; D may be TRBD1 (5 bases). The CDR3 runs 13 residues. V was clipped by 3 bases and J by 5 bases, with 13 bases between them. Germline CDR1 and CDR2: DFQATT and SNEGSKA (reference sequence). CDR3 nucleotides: TGCAGTGCTAGCGAGACAGAGATATATGGCTACACCTTC. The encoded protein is CSASETEIYGYTF.

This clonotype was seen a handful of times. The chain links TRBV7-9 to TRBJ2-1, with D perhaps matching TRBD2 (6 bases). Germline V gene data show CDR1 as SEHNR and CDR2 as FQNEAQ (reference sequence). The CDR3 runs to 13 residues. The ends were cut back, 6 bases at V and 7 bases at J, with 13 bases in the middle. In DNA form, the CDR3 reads TGTGCCAGCAGATGGGGTGGAGGGAATGAGCAGTTCTTC. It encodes CASRWGGGNEQFF.

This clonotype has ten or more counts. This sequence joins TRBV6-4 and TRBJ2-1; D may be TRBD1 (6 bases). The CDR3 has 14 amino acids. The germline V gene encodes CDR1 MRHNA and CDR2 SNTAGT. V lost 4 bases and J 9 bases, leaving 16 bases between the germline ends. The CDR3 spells CASSGQQGQGEQFF. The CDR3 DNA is TGTGCCAGCAGTGGTCAACAGGGTCAGGGTGAGCAGTTCTTC.

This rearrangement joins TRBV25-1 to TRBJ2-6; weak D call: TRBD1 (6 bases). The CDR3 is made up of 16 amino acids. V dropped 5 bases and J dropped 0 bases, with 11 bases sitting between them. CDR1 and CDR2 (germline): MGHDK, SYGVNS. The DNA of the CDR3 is TGTGCCAGCAGTAGGCGGACAGCCTCTGGGGCCAACGTCCTGACTTTC. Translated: CASSRRTASGANVLTF.